One and the same sample provided the 10 T cell receptor beta chains below, sequenced in a study of cytomegalovirus exposure and HLA in healthy donors. The PCR contained 60 Vbeta and 13 Jbeta primers. The protocol was immunoSEQ multiplex PCR, while the TCRdb copy is restricted to in-frame clones and leaves out a portion. This sample has approximately 100,000 clones, with 76% found just once. The specimen sequenced was PBMCs. These receptor sequences come from a woman aged 40 to 49 in good health and CMV-seropositive.

V is TRBV6-1 and J is TRBJ2-1; 11 positions agree with TRBD2. This CDR3 comprises 15 residues. From germline, CDR1 is MNHNS and CDR2 SASEGT. V gave up 5 bases and J gave up 13 bases; unmatched junction bases: 13. The CDR3 DNA reads TGTGCCAGCAGTACCCCCCGGGCTAGCGGGGGGCCCCAGTTCTTC. Translating gives CASSTPRASGGPQFF.

The chain uses TRBV5-1 and TRBJ1-2; 7 bases line up with TRBD1. CDR1 is SGHRS, CDR2 YFSETQ, per germline. Unmatched junction bases numbered 4, after V lost 5 bases and J lost 3 bases. This CDR3 region has 13 residues. The DNA of the CDR3 is TGCGCCAGCAGAAAAGACAGGGACTATGGCTACACCTTC. Protein product: CASRKDRDYGYTF.

This clone has a handful of counts. The CDR3 coding sequence is TGTGCCAGCAGGCCTCGCAGGGGCCCCTACGAGCAGTACTTC. Translation: CASRPRRGPYEQYF. V and J are TRBV11-2 and TRBJ2-7, with D maybe TRBD1 (6 bases). The CDR3 consists of 14 residues. Germline CDR1 is SGHAT and CDR2 is FQNNGV. V lost 6 bases and J lost 2, with 14 bases in between. The full variable domain, in which reference TRBV11-2 and TRBJ2-7 provide the parts outside the CDR3, is EAGVAQSPRYKIIEKRQSVAFWCNPISGHATLYWYQQILGQGPKLLIQFQNNGVVDDSQLPKDRFSAERLKGVDSTLKIQPAKLEDSAVYLCASRPRRGPYEQYFGPGTRLTVT.

DNA of the CDR3: TGTGCCAGCTCTCAATCAACAGGGAACACTGAAGCTTTCTTT. This translates into CASSQSTGNTEAFF. The rearrangement joins TRBV18 to TRBJ1-1; D perhaps matches TRBD1 (5 bases). Germline CDR1 and CDR2: KGHSH and LQKENI. V dropped 6 bases and J dropped 1 base, with 12 bases sitting between them. There are 14 residues in the CDR3.

CDR3 DNA sequence: TGTGCCACCAGCAGCTTTGCGCAGCCCCAGCATTTT. As protein: CATSSFAQPQHF. V gene TRBV15 combines with J gene TRBJ1-5, with D uncertain. The CDR3 runs 12 residues. Germline CDR1 LNHNV, CDR2 YYDKDF (reference sequence). The V end lost 3 bases, the J end lost 7 bases, and 7 bases lay between the germline ends. The whole variable domain, filled in from reference TRBV15 and TRBJ1-5, reads DAMVIQNPRYQVTQFGKPVTLSCSQTLNHNVMYWYQQKSSQAPKLLFHYYDKDFNNEADTPDNFQSRRPNTSFCFLDIRSPGLGDTAMYLCATSSFAQPQHFGDGTRLSIL.

The chain employs TRBV30 and TRBJ1-1, with 9 bases lining up with TRBD1. CDR3 length equals 13 residues. Germline V lookup: CDR1 GTSNPN, CDR2 SVGIG (reference sequence). Losses at the gene ends were 0 bases for V and 11 bases for J; bases not matched to a gene: 7. The CDR3 region has the DNA TGTGCCTGGAGTGTCCCGGGACAGGGTGGGGCTTTCTTT. It encodes CAWSVPGQGGAFF.

The rearrangement joins TRBV29-1 to TRBJ2-5, with 12 bases that match TRBD2. Germline loops: CDR1 SQVTM, CDR2 ANQGSEA. The length of the CDR3 is 15 residues. V dropped 5 bases and J dropped 3; count of bases not matched to a gene: 7. The CDR3 DNA follows: TGCAGCGTTAAGGATCGGACTAGCGGGGAAGAGACCCAGTACTTC. Its protein is CSVKDRTSGEETQYF.

The chain links TRBV7-9 to TRBJ2-1; 13 bases fit TRBD2. The CDR3 runs to 18 residues. J gave up 3 bases and V 4 bases, and 9 bases lay outside the gene matches. Germline CDR1 SEHNR, CDR2 FQNEAQ (reference sequence). The CDR3 nucleotides read TGTGCCAGCAGCTCCTTCGGACTAGCGGGGGAAAGCTACAATGAGCAGTTCTTC. This encodes CASSSFGLAGESYNEQFF.

This chain uses TRBV29-1 with TRBJ1-1; D is perhaps TRBD1 (6 bases). Trimming took 7 bases from V and 5 from J, leaving 11 bases between them. There are 11 residues in the CDR3. Germline V gene data show CDR1 as SQVTM and CDR2 as ANQGSEA. The CDR3 is CSGSGETEAFF. In DNA form, the CDR3 reads TGCAGCGGTTCAGGGGAAACTGAAGCTTTCTTT.

J is TRBJ1-5 and V is TRBV4-1, with TRBD1 matching 12 bases. This CDR3 contains 21 residues. Losses at the gene ends were 0 bases for V and 0 bases for J; bases not matched to a gene: 12. CDR1 and CDR2 from the germline V gene are MGHRA and YSYEKL. The CDR3, as DNA: TGCGCCAGCAGCCAAGAGTGGCCGGGACAGGGGGCAAGATATAGCAATCAGCCCCAGCATTTT. This encodes CASSQEWPGQGARYSNQPQHF.